This T cell receptor (beta chain) was sequenced during a study of blood T cells in healthy people across ages. Trimming stripped 1 base from V and 1 base from J, with 11 bases between. Germline CDR1 is LNHNV and CDR2 is YYDKDF (reference sequence). This CDR3 is 15 amino acids long. A second roughly 6 to 12 cycle PCR used barcoded and J-beta primers. TCRdb fed the 5' RACE reads into MiXCR, producing one record per CDR3 protein. The data show 790,000 or so distinct CDR3 sequences, around three fifths seen once. This chain uses TRBV15 with TRBJ2-7, with no clear D. Sequencing used blood. This clonotype was sampled from a man aged 35 to 55 in good health. The CDR3: CATSRVMEGSYEQYF. In DNA form, the CDR3 reads TGTGCCACCAGCAGAGTCATGGAAGGATCCTACGAGCAGTACTTC.